There are a few counts of the clone carrying this T cell receptor (beta chain). Its antigen remains unidentified. Each CDR3 protein gets one entry after TCRdb re-called the 5' RACE reads with MiXCR. The data contain approximately 500,000 distinct CDR3 sequences, about 13% of them singletons. Germline V CDR1 and CDR2: SGHVS, FQNEAQ. The CDR3 covers 16 residues. V lost 1 base and J 1 base, leaving 10 bases between the germline ends. The sample is drawn from a study of CD8 T cells in ankylosing spondylitis. Findings and limits, study-wide: Significant enrichment of disease-linked clones was reportedly seen in matched ankylosing spondylitis synovial fluid. Among TCR beta sequences, a motif of several highly homologous variants appeared characteristic of ankylosing spondylitis blood. CD8+ disease-linked clones were present at relatively low frequencies in blood.

This chain links TRBV7-8 with TRBJ2-2; the D is unclear. Input material: blood, either unsorted or a sorted T cell fraction (not recorded which). This TCR came from a male donor with ankylosing spondylitis. In nucleotides, the CDR3 is TGTGCCAGCAGCTTAGTAGATAGGATGAACACCGGGGAGCTGTTTTTT. Amino acids: CASSLVDRMNTGELFF.